A single sample gave rise to the 17 T cell receptor beta chains below, sequenced in a study of shared clonotypes between healthy human individuals. Some clones are missing from TCRdb's copy, which holds only in-frame ones; the method was immunoSEQ multiplex PCR. Altogether 2 million to 3 million clones are present, 93% being singletons, with the ten largest covering roughly 0.36%. Sequenced material: naive CD4+ T cells from PBMCs. The subset: CD45RA+ positively selected. The receptors shown here come from a man aged 18 to 35 in good health. Some clones in this sample may be carry-over from other donors' samples.

The gene calls are TRBV7-8 and TRBJ2-7, with TRBD1 matching over 8 bases. V lost 1 base and J lost 4; bases outside the gene matches: 6. The germline gives CDR1 SGHVS, CDR2 FQNEAQ. CDR3 size: 15 residues. CDR3 sequence (DNA): TGTGCCAGCAGCTTAGTGCCGGGACAGGCATACGAGCAGTACTTC. Protein sequence: CASSLVPGQAYEQYF.

The gene calls are TRBV5-1 and TRBJ2-5; 10 bases map to TRBD2. CDR1 is SGHRS and CDR2 is YFSETQ in the germline V gene. After removal of 4 bases from V and 5 bases from J, the junction contained 8 bases not matched to a gene. The CDR3 runs 15 residues. CDR3: CASSPLAGVTETQYF. DNA of the CDR3: TGCGCCAGCAGCCCGCTAGCGGGAGTGACTGAGACCCAGTACTTC.

The gene calls are TRBV28 and TRBJ2-5, with D possibly matching TRBD1 (6 bases). Judging by the DNA end, TRBJ2-7 fits better; the J call may be wrong. This CDR3 is 15 amino acids long. CDR1 and CDR2 from the germline V gene are MDHEN and SYDVKM. CDR3 loop: CASSRGDQGTYEQYF. The CDR3 coding sequence is TGTGCCAGCAGCCGAGGGGATCAGGGGACGTACGAGCAGTACTTC.

The V call is TRBV27, the J call TRBJ2-2; TRBD2 aligns across 7 bases. V lost 0 bases to trimming and J lost 2 bases; unmatched junction nucleotides: 3. The CDR3 is made up of 16 amino acids. Germline CDR1 and CDR2: MNHEY and SMNVEV (reference sequence). The CDR3 DNA follows: TGTGCCAGCAGTTTATCTCCGGGGGGTAACACCGGGGAGCTGTTTTTT. Amino acid sequence: CASSLSPGGNTGELFF.

This clone occurred once. In the same sample, other DNA sequences code for this CDR3. This chain links TRBV5-1 with TRBJ2-1; a weak D match, TRBD2 (6 bases). The CDR3 sequence is 15 residues long. V was pared by 5 bases and J by 0 bases, with 12 bases between. Germline values: CDR1 SGHRS, CDR2 YFSETQ. The chain's CDR3 is CASSRRESSYNEQFF. CDR3 in DNA: TGCGCCAGCAGTCGACGGGAGAGCTCCTACAATGAGCAGTTCTTC.

V gene TRBV18 combines with J gene TRBJ1-3; 11 nucleotides align to TRBD1. Germline assignment: CDR1 KGHSH and CDR2 LQKENI. The CDR3 is made up of 16 amino acids. J gave up 4 bases and V 5 bases, and 7 bases lay outside the gene matches. The CDR3 spells CASSTGQGAGGNTIYF. CDR3 nucleotide sequence: TGTGCCAGCTCAACCGGACAGGGGGCAGGCGGAAACACCATATATTTT.

The V and J genes are TRBV5-4 and TRBJ1-2; no reliable D call. Trimming left V 3 bases short and J 5 bases short, with 11 bases between. Germline CDR1 is SGHNT and CDR2 is YYREEE (reference sequence). CDR3 length equals 13 residues. The CDR3 spells CASSSGKGYGYTF. CDR3 nucleotide sequence: TGTGCCAGCAGCTCCGGGAAGGGATATGGCTACACCTTC.

The chain carries TRBV10-3 and TRBJ2-3, with TRBD1 matching 9 bases. The CDR3 totals 14 residues. After removal of 6 bases from V and 4 bases from J, the junction contained 5 bases not matched to a gene. The germline V gene has CDR1 ENHRY and CDR2 SYGVKD. The CDR3 DNA is TGTGCCATCAGCGGGACAGGGCCAGCAGATACGCAGTATTTT. Its translation: CAISGTGPADTQYF.

The V call is TRBV7-2, the J call TRBJ1-2; TRBD1 matches at 8 bases. Germline trimming cut 9 bases from V and 5 bases from J; bases unmatched to any gene: 8. The length of the CDR3 is 13 residues. Per the germline V gene, CDR1 is SGHTA and CDR2 is FQGNSA. The CDR3 spells CASEIQGAYGYTF. Written as DNA, the CDR3 is TGTGCCAGTGAAATTCAGGGGGCTTATGGCTACACCTTC.

This rearrangement joins TRBV11-2 to TRBJ2-5; TRBD2 agrees at 9 bases. The DNA end favors TRBJ2-7, so the J call may be wrong. Looked up from germline, CDR1 is SGHAT and CDR2 is FQNNGV. This CDR3 comprises 14 residues. The CDR3 sequence is CASSLSSGTYEQYF. CDR3 DNA sequence: TGTGCCAGCAGCTTATCTAGCGGGACTTACGAGCAGTACTTC.

The V call is TRBV4-1, the J call TRBJ1-1; D possibly corresponds to TRBD1 (5 bases). Germline-derived CDR1 and CDR2 are MGHRA and YSYEKL. The V end was cut by 5 bases, the J end by 1 base, with 14 bases between. CDR3 length: 15 amino acids. CDR3 sequence reads: CASSARGTGNTEAFF. The CDR3 DNA sequence: TGCGCCAGCAGCGCCAGAGGGACGGGGAACACTGAAGCTTTCTTT.

J is TRBJ2-7 and V is TRBV11-2; no definite D call. This CDR3 contains 13 residues. Trimming took off 5 bases at V and 0 bases at J, with 8 bases between the two ends. CDR1 and CDR2 from the germline V gene are SGHAT and FQNNGV. Here the CDR3 DNA reads TGTGCCAGCAGCACGACACTCTCCTACGAGCAGTACTTC. This codes for CASSTTLSYEQYF. Using reference TRBV11-2 and TRBJ2-7 for the parts outside the CDR3, the full variable domain is EAGVAQSPRYKIIEKRQSVAFWCNPISGHATLYWYQQILGQGPKLLIQFQNNGVVDDSQLPKDRFSAERLKGVDSTLKIQPAKLEDSAVYLCASSTTLSYEQYFGPGTRLTVT.

The chain combines TRBV10-3 with TRBJ2-7; D unresolved. The length of the CDR3 is 15 residues. The V gene lost 3 bases and the J gene lost 0 bases, with 12 bases spanning the gap. CDR1 and CDR2 (germline): ENHRY, SYGVKD. CDR3 DNA: TGTGCCATCAGTGACTCCCCAGTTTTCTCCTACGAGCAGTACTTC. As protein: CAISDSPVFSYEQYF.

The V and J genes are TRBV28 and TRBJ2-7, with D perhaps given as TRBD1 or TRBD2 (5 bases each). Germline lookup yields CDR1 MDHEN and CDR2 SYDVKM. The CDR3 sequence is 13 residues long. The V end was cut by 5 bases, the J end by 3 bases, with 11 bases between. CDR3 sequence (DNA): TGTGCCAGCAGTGGGGGACGGGGCTACGAGCAGTACTTC. It encodes CASSGGRGYEQYF. The whole variable domain, filled in from reference TRBV28 and TRBJ2-7, reads DVKVTQSSRYLVKRTGEKVFLECVQDMDHENMFWYRQDPGLGLRLIYFSYDVKMKEKGDIPEGYSVSREKKERFSLILESASTNQTSMYLCASSGGRGYEQYFGPGTRLTVT.

The V call is TRBV19, the J call TRBJ1-1, with D possibly being TRBD1 (5 bases). This CDR3 is 16 amino acids long. V was shortened by 4 bases and J by 1 base, with 16 bases between the two germline ends. Germline lookup yields CDR1 LNHDA and CDR2 SQIVND (reference sequence). The CDR3 DNA sequence: TGTGCCAGTAGTAATGAGCCGGGACGGCCGAACACTGAAGCTTTCTTT. This codes for CASSNEPGRPNTEAFF.

The CDR3 spells CASSPISGTGELFF. CDR3 nucleotide sequence: TGTGCCAGCAGCCCTATCAGCGGCACCGGGGAGCTGTTTTTT. V usage is TRBV11-3 and J usage is TRBJ2-2, with TRBD2 as a possible D gene (5 bases). This CDR3 is 14 amino acids long. V lost 5 bases to trimming and J lost 4 bases, with 11 bases between them. The germline V gene has CDR1 SGHNT and CDR2 YENEEA.

The chain recombines TRBV9 with TRBJ2-7, with TRBD2 matching over 9 bases. This CDR3 is built from 13 residues. The V gene end was trimmed by 5 bases and the J gene end by 5 bases; junction bases not matched to a gene: 5. The germline V gene has CDR1 SGDLS and CDR2 YYNGEE. The CDR3 sequence: CASSRTSAHEQYF. In DNA form, the CDR3 reads TGTGCCAGCAGTCGGACTAGCGCGCACGAGCAGTACTTC.